This TCR beta chain appears in the sequencing data of a study of blood T cell repertoires in COVID-19. As for the study in general: The United States, Italy and Spain supplied acute and convalescent COVID-19 samples.

The data were produced by immunoSEQ multiplex PCR, yet TCRdb's version contains in-frame clones alone and is incomplete. The data hold just under 90,000 clones, with about 91% observed a single time. Trimming at V came to 3 bases and at J to 3 bases, leaving 6 bases not matched to a gene. In germline, CDR1 is MDHEN, CDR2 SYDVKM. The CDR3 spans 17 residues. The sequence was collected from a man between 60 and 75 years old with acute or convalescent COVID-19. This rearrangement joins TRBV28 to TRBJ2-6, with 9 bases that match TRBD1. The sample comprised peripheral blood. The CDR3 nucleotides read TGTGCCAGCAGTTTGGGGACAGGGTTAATTGGGGCCAACGTCCTGACTTTC. This sequence encodes CASSLGTGLIGANVLTF.